This T cell receptor (beta chain) was observed in a study of identical twins. TCRdb itself ran the 5' RACE reads through MiXCR, one entry per CDR3 protein. The profile covers about 1.7 million distinct CDR3 sequences, with about 31% appearing a single time and about 0.27% taken by the ten largest. Per germline, CDR1 SEHNR and CDR2 FQNEAQ (reference sequence). V was cut by 2 bases and J by 6 bases, with 20 bases left in between. The CDR3 runs 16 residues. This clonotype originated in a newborn girl in good health. Source material: cord blood. The chain employs TRBV7-9 and TRBJ2-7; D possibly corresponds to TRBD1 (6 bases). In DNA form, the CDR3 reads TGTGCCAGCAGCTTAAGGAAACGTGGACAGCCGTCCGAGCAGTACTTC. Its protein product is CASSLRKRGQPSEQYF.